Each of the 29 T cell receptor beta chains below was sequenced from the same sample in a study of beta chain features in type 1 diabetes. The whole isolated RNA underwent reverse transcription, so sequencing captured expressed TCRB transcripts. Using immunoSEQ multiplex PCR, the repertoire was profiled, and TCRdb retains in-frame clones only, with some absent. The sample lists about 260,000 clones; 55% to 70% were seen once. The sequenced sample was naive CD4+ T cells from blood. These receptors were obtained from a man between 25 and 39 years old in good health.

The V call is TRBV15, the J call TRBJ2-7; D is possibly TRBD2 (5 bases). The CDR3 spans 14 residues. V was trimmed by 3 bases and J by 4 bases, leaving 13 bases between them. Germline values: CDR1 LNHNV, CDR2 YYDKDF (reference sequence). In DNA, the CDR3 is TGTGCCACCAGCAGCCGAGGAAGCGGATACGAGCAGTACTTC. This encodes CATSSRGSGYEQYF.

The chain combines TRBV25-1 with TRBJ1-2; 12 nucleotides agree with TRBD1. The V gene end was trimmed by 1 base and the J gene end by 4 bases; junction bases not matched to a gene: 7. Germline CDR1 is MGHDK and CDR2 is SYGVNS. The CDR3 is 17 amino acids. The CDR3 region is CASSELGTGGVSYGYTF. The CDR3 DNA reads TGTGCCAGCAGTGAATTGGGGACAGGGGGCGTTAGCTATGGCTACACCTTC.

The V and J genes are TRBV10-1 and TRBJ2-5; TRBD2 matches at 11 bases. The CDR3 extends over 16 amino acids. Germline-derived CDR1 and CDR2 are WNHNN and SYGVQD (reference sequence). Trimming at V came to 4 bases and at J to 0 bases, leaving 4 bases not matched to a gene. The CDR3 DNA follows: TGCGCCAGCAGTGCTCCGGGACTAGCGGACCAAGAGACCCAGTACTTC. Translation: CASSAPGLADQETQYF.

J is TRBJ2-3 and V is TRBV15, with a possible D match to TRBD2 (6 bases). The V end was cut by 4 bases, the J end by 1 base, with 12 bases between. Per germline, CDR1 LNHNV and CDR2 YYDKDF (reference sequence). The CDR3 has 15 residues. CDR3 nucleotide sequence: TGTGCCACCAGCACGGGACTCCAGGGCACAGATACGCAGTATTTT. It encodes CATSTGLQGTDTQYF.

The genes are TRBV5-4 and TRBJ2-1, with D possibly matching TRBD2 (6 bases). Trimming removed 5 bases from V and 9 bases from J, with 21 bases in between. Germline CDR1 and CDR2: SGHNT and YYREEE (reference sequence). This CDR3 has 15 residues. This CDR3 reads CASRADYPAGREQFF. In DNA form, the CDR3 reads TGTGCCAGCAGGGCGGACTATCCGGCTGGTCGTGAGCAGTTCTTC.

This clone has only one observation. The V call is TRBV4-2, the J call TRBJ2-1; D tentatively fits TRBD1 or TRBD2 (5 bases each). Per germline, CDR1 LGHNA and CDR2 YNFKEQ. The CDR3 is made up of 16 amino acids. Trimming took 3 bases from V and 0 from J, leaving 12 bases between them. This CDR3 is CASSQGVGTSYNEQFF. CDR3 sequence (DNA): TGTGCCAGCAGCCAGGGAGTGGGGACCTCCTACAATGAGCAGTTCTTC.

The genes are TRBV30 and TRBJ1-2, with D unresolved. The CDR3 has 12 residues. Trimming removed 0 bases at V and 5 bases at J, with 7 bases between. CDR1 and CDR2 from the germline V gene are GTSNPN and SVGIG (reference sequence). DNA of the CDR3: TGTGCCTGGAGTGTAACGGAGTATGGCTACACCTTC. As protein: CAWSVTEYGYTF.

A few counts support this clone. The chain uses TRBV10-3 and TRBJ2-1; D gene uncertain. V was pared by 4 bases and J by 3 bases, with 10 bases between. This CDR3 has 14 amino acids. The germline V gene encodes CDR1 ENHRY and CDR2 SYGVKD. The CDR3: CAISGRIDYNEQFF. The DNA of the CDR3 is TGTGCCATCAGTGGGCGCATCGACTACAATGAGCAGTTCTTC.

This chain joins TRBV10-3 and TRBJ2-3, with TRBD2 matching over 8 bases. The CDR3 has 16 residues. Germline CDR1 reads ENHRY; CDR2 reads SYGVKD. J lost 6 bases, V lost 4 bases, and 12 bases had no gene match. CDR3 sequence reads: CAISGAGSGMADTQYF. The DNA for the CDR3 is TGTGCCATCAGTGGGGCAGGTAGCGGGATGGCCGATACGCAGTATTTT.

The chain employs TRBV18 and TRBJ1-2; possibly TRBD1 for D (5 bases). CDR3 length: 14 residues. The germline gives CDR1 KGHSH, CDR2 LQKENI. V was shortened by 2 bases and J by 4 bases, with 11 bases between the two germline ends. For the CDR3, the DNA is TGTGCCAGCTCACCAATTAAAGGGACCTATGGCTACACCTTC. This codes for CASSPIKGTYGYTF.

The CDR3 protein is CVGGGAKNIQYF. CDR3 nucleotide sequence: TGTGTAGGAGGGGGAGCCAAAAACATTCAGTACTTC. The V and J genes are TRBV30 and TRBJ2-4; D tentatively reads TRBD1 or TRBD2 (6 bases each). The CDR3 is 12 amino acids. The V gene's germline CDR1 is GTSNPN and CDR2 SVGIG (reference sequence).

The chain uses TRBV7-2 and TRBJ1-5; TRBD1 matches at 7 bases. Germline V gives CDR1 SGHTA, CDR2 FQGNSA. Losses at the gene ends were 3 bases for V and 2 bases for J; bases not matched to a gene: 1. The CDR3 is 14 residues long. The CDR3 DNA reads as TGTGCCAGCAGCTTTACAGGGGGCAATCAGCCCCAGCATTTT. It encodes CASSFTGGNQPQHF.

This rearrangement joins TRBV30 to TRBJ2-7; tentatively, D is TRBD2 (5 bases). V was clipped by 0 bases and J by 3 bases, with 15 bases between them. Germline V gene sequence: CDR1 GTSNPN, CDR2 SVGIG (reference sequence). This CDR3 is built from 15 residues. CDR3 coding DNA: TGTGCCTGGAGTGTACGGCGGGCTAAAGACTACGAGCAGTACTTC. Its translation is CAWSVRRAKDYEQYF.

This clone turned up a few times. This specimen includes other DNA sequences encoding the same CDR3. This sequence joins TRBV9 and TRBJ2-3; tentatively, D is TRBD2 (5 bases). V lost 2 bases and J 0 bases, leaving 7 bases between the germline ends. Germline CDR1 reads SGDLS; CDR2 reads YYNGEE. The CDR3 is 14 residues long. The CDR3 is CASSVGGSTDTQYF. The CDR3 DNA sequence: TGTGCCAGCAGCGTGGGCGGGAGCACAGATACGCAGTATTTT.

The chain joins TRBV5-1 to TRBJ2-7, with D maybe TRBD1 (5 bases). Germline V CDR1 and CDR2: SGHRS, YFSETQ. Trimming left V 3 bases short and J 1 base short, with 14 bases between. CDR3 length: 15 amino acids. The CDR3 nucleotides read TGCGCCAGCAGCTCCGCACTTGACAGTTCCTACGAGCAGTACTTC. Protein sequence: CASSSALDSSYEQYF.

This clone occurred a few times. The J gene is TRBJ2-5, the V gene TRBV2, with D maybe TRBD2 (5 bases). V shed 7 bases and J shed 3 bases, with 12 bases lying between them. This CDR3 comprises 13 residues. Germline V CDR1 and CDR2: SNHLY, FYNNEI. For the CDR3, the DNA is TGTGCCAGCAAGCGGCAGAACGAAGAGACCCAGTACTTC. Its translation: CASKRQNEETQYF. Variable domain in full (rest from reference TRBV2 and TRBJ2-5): EPEVTQTPSHQVTQMGQEVILRCVPISNHLYFYWYRQILGQKVEFLVSFYNNEISEKSEIFDDQFSVERPDGSNFTLKIRSTKLEDSAMYFCASKRQNEETQYFGPGTRLLVL.

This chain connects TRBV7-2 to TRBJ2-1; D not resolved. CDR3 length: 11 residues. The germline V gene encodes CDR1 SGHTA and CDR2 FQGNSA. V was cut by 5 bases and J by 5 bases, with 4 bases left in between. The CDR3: CASSTHNEQFF. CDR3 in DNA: TGTGCCAGCAGCACCCACAATGAGCAGTTCTTC.

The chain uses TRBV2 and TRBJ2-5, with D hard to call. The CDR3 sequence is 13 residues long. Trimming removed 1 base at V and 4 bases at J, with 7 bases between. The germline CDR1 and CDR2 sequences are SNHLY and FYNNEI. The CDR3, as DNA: TGTGCCAGCAGTGAAGGCACCAGAGAGACCCAGTACTTC. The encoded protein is CASSEGTRETQYF.

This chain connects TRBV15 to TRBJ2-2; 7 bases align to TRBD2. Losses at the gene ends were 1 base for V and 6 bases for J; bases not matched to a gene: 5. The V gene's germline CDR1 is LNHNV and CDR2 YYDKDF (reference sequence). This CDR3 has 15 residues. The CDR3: CATSRALAGAGELFF. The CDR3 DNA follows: TGTGCCACCAGCAGAGCGTTGGCGGGAGCCGGGGAGCTGTTTTTT.

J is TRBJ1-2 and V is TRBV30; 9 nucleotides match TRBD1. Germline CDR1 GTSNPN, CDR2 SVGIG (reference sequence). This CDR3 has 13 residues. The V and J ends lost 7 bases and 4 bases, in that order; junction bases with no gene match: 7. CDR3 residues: CAYPGQGSYGYTF. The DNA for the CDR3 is TGTGCCTACCCGGGACAGGGTTCCTATGGCTACACCTTC.

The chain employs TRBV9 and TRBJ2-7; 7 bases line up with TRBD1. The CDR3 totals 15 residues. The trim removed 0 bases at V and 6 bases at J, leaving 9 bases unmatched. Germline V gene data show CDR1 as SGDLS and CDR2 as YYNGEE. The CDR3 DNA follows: TGTGCCAGCAGCGTAGCGGGGACAGTTGGCCCCGAGCAGTACTTC. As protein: CASSVAGTVGPEQYF.

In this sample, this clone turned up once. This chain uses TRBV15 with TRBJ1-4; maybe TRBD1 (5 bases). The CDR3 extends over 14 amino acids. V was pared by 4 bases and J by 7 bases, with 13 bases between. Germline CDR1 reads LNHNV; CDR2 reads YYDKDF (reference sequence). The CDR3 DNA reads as TGTGCCACCAGCACCTCGGGGGGAGGTGAAAAACTGTTTTTT. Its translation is CATSTSGGGEKLFF.

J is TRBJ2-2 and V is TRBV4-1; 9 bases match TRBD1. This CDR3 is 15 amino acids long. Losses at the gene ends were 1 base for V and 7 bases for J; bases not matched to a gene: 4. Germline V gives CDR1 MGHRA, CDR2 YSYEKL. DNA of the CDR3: TGCGCCAGCAGCCAAGGGGACAGGGATAGCGGGGAGCTGTTTTTT. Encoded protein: CASSQGDRDSGELFF.

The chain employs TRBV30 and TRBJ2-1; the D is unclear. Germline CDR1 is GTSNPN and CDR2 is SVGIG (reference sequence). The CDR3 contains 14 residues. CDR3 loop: CVALTTSSYNEQFF. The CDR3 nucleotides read TGTGTTGCATTGACGACAAGCTCCTACAATGAGCAGTTCTTC. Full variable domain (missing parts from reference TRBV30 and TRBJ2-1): SQTIHQWPATLVQPVGSPLSLECTVEGTSNPNLYWYRQAAGRGLQLLFYSVGIGQISSEVPQNLSASRPQDRQFILSSKKLLLSDSGFYLCVALTTSSYNEQFFGPGTRLTVL.

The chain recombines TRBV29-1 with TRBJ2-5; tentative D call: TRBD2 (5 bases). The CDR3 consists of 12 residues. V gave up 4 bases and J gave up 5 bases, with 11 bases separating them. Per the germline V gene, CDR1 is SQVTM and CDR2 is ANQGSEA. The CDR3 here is CSVVTEGETQYF. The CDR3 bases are TGCAGCGTTGTTACAGAGGGTGAGACCCAGTACTTC. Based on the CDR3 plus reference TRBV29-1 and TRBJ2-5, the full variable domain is SAVISQKPSRDICQRGTSLTIQCQVDSQVTMMFWYRQQPGQSLTLIATANQGSEATYESGFVIDKFPISRPNLTFSTLTVSNMSPEDSSIYLCSVVTEGETQYFGPGTRLLVL.

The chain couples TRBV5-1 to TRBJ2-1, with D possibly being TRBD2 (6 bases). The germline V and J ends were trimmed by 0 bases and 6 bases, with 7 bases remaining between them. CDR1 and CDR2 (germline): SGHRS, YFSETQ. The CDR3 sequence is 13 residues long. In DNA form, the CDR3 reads TGCGCCAGCAGCTTGGCCGGGGGCAATGAGCAGTTCTTC. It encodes CASSLAGGNEQFF.

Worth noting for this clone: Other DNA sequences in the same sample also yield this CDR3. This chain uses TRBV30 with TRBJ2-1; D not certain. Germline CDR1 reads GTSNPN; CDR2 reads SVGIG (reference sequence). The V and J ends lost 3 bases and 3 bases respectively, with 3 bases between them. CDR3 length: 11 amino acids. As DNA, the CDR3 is TGTGCCTGGAGCATCTACAATGAGCAGTTCTTC. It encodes CAWSIYNEQFF.

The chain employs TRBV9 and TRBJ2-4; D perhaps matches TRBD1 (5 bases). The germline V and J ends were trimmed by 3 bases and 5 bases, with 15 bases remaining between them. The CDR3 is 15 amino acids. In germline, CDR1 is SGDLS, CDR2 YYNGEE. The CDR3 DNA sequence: TGTGCCAGCAGCGGCGGCTCAGGGAAGGAAAACATTCAGTACTTC. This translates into CASSGGSGKENIQYF.

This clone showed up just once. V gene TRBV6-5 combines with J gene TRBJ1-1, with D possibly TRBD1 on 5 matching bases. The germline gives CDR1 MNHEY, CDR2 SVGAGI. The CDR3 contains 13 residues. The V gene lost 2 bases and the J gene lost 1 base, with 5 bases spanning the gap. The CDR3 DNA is TGTGCCAGCAGTTACCAGGGGAACACTGAAGCTTTCTTT. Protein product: CASSYQGNTEAFF.